This T cell receptor (beta chain) was documented in a study of blood T cells in healthy people across ages. Broader study findings: Because sorting was not performed, PBMCs prevented conclusive naive versus antigen-experienced comparison.

Primers used in a second PCR of roughly 6 to 11 cycles were a sample-barcoded 5' primer and a J-beta primer mix. TCRdb analysed the 5' RACE reads with MiXCR anew, one entry per CDR3 protein. This table has almost 1 million distinct CDR3 sequences, just over 50% appearing once. The study drew donors from healthy Caucasian individuals in Russia aged roughly 6 to 90. Collection of 9 to 10 milliliters of peripheral blood was performed for each donor. This clonotype was observed a few times. Its target is not known. CDR1 SGHVS and CDR2 FQNEAQ come from the germline V gene. Trimming took 1 base from V and 7 from J; bases not matched to a gene: 8. CDR3 size: 16 residues.

The chain couples TRBV7-8 to TRBJ2-4; 9 bases match TRBD2. The sequence came from a woman in her sixties or seventies in good health. The sequenced sample was blood. CDR3 region: CASSLVAGGLVNIQYF. CDR3 DNA: TGTGCCAGCAGCTTAGTTGCGGGAGGGCTCGTTAACATTCAGTACTTC. The variable domain in full, with the rest retrieved from reference TRBV7-8 and TRBJ2-4, is GAGVSQSPRYKVAKRGQDVALRCDPISGHVSLFWYQQALGQGPEFLTYFQNEAQLDKSGLPSDRFFAERPEGSVSTLKIQRTQQEDSAVYLCASSLVAGGLVNIQYFGAGTRLSVL.